Below, 2 T cell receptor beta chains from the same sample are listed, as sequenced in a study of blood T cell repertoires in COVID-19 (dated by TCRdb to about 2020). Receptors were amplified or captured by the immunoSEQ multiplex PCR assay. TCRdb retrieved this table from immuneACCESS and kept in-frame rearrangements only. Not all clones are present; in checked studies, unresolved V genes account for under half, and no reason is known for the remainder. For this sample there are about 71,000 clones; about 79% appear just once. The biggest ten clones account for roughly 30% of the sample. The sample consisted of peripheral blood. The receptors here all came from a man aged 70-80 years with acute or convalescent COVID-19.

V and J are TRBV27 and TRBJ2-1; possibly TRBD1 for D (6 bases). The CDR3 sequence is 12 residues long. V lost 5 bases and J lost 9, with 11 bases in between. Per germline, CDR1 MNHEY and CDR2 SMNVEV (reference sequence). CDR3 sequence reads: CASSLRDTEQFF. In DNA form, the CDR3 reads TGTGCCAGCAGTCTCCGGGACACTGAGCAGTTCTTC.

J is TRBJ1-2 and V is TRBV7-9, with 9 positions matching TRBD1. V shed 5 bases and J 5 bases; nucleotides not matched to a gene: 21. Germline V CDR1 and CDR2: SEHNR, FQNEAQ (reference sequence). The CDR3 sequence is 19 residues long. The CDR3 spells CASSRSGGTGTQLGYGYTF. In nucleotides, the CDR3 is TGTGCCAGCAGCCGTTCGGGTGGGACAGGGACCCAATTAGGGTATGGCTACACCTTC.